The T cell receptor (beta chain) described here comes from a study of shared clonotypes between healthy human individuals. This CDR3 is 15 amino acids long. J was trimmed by 4 bases and V by 5 bases; bases with no gene match: 10. From germline, CDR1 is MDHEN and CDR2 SYDVKM. Findings of the study overall: Investigators expected sequencing depth to affect clonotype sharing among donors. There were few donors, and this limited the genetic and exposure-history diversity represented.

For this clone: The antigen is not known.

Sequencing was at deep level. Ten immunoSEQ deep assay plates served to sequence unsorted PBMC DNA. Clones were sequenced by immunoSEQ multiplex PCR, and TCRdb holds only the in-frame ones, with some missing. This table holds 400,000 to 600,000 clones, almost 80% found once. The sequenced sample consisted of PBMCs. This chain links TRBV28 with TRBJ1-2, with 7 bases identical to TRBD1. This TCR came from a woman aged 35 to 49 in good health. Some clones in this sample may be carry-over from other donors' samples. Written as DNA, the CDR3 is TGTGCCAGCAGTCCTCAGTCTGACAGGGCCTATGGCTACACCTTC. Its protein product is CASSPQSDRAYGYTF.